The 29 T cell receptor beta chains below come from one sample, sequenced in a study of vaccination effects on CD4 cells after COVID-19. Here immunoSEQ multiplex PCR was the method, and the copy in TCRdb shows in-frame clones only, minus some. The table lists approximately 37,000 clones, over 80% of them singletons. Upon completion of more than 9 days in culture, CD4+ T cells were isolated. No antigens are known for them. The sequencing used CD4+ T cells from PBMCs cultured without peptide, collected before COVID-19 vaccination. These receptors originate from a human donor who received a COVID-19 vaccine.

The chain combines TRBV6-5 with TRBJ1-4; no clear D gene. The CDR3 is 13 amino acids. With 5 bases removed from V and 8 bases from J, the gap between germline ends came to 12 bases. In germline, CDR1 is MNHEY, CDR2 SVGAGI. The CDR3 here is CASSPRSSEKLFF. The CDR3 DNA reads as TGTGCCAGCAGTCCCCGGAGCAGCGAAAAACTGTTTTTT.

This clone was detected only a few times. In DNA form, the CDR3 reads TGTGCCAGCAGTTTTCAGGGTAGCGGCGAGCAGTACGTC. It yields the protein CASSFQGSGEQYV. The chain combines TRBV28 with TRBJ2-7; TRBD2 is a possible D gene (6 bases). V lost 3 bases to trimming and J lost 6 bases, with 12 bases between them. This CDR3 is built from 13 residues. Germline V gene lookup returns CDR1 MDHEN and CDR2 SYDVKM.

This clone was recorded a few times. The genes are TRBV7-8 and TRBJ1-2; D uncertain. CDR3 length: 13 residues. The germline V gene has CDR1 SGHVS and CDR2 FQNEAQ. The ends were cut back, 3 bases at V and 0 bases at J, with 5 bases in the middle. The CDR3 protein is CASSFDTNYGYTF. The CDR3 DNA is TGTGCCAGCAGCTTTGATACTAACTATGGCTACACCTTC.

The chain carries TRBV12-3 or TRBV12-4 and TRBJ1-2; unclear D gene. V lost 6 bases and J lost 4, with 12 bases in between. CDR3 length: 13 residues. The CDR3 nucleotides read TGTGCCAGCAGCTTTGGAGGGATCTATGGCTACACCTTC. Amino acids: CASSFGGIYGYTF.

V gene TRBV7-8 combines with J gene TRBJ2-7; TRBD1 aligns across 7 bases. The V segment lost 1 base and the J segment 7 bases; nucleotides outside the gene matches: 4. The CDR3 has 13 amino acids. CDR1 and CDR2 (germline): SGHVS, FQNEAQ. Here the CDR3 reads CASSLVPGGEQYV. The CDR3, as DNA: TGTGCCAGCAGCTTAGTACCAGGGGGTGAGCAGTACGTC.

V and J are TRBV2 and TRBJ2-3; D remains ambiguous. The V gene's germline CDR1 is SNHLY and CDR2 FYNNEI. The CDR3 spans 14 residues. V was pared by 3 bases and J by 1 base, with 8 bases between. CDR3 sequence: CASSDRVGTDTQYF. CDR3 in DNA: TGTGCCAGCAGTGATCGGGTGGGCACAGATACGCAGTATTTT.

This rearrangement joins TRBV28 to TRBJ1-1, with D possibly being TRBD1 (5 bases). The CDR3 has 14 residues. Looked up from germline, CDR1 is MDHEN and CDR2 is SYDVKM. V lost 3 bases, J lost 6 bases, and 14 bases lay in between. The CDR3 loop reads CASSLPRDAAEAFF. The CDR3 nucleotides read TGTGCCAGCAGTTTGCCCCGGGACGCTGCTGAAGCTTTCTTT.

The chain recombines TRBV9 with TRBJ2-1; 7 bases line up with TRBD2. The CDR3 length is 15 residues. The J segment lost 0 bases and the V segment lost 3 bases, leaving 3 bases of the junction unmatched. Germline V gene data show CDR1 as SGDLS and CDR2 as YYNGEE. CDR3 region: CASSARGSSYNEQFF. In DNA form, the CDR3 reads TGTGCCAGCAGCGCGCGGGGGAGCTCCTACAATGAGCAGTTCTTC.

This chain uses TRBV18 with TRBJ1-1; 7 bases agree with TRBD1. The junction had 7 bases not matched to a gene; V was cut back by 3 bases and J by 3 bases. CDR1 and CDR2 (germline): KGHSH, LQKENI. The CDR3 extends over 15 amino acids. In DNA, the CDR3 is TGTGCCAGCTCACCTGAGACAGGGATTGACACTGAAGCTTTCTTT. The encoded protein is CASSPETGIDTEAFF.

The CDR3 reads CASSQVTGGELPGELFF. DNA of the CDR3: TGCGCCAGCAGCCAAGTAACAGGGGGCGAGTTGCCCGGGGAGCTGTTTTTT. This chain uses TRBV4-1 with TRBJ2-2; 9 nucleotides line up with TRBD1. The CDR3 runs 17 residues. J was trimmed by 6 bases and V by 1 base; bases with no gene match: 9. Germline loops: CDR1 MGHRA, CDR2 YSYEKL.

This sequence joins TRBV5-1 and TRBJ1-2; D remains ambiguous. V was trimmed by 2 bases and J by 1 base, leaving 6 bases between them. CDR3 size: 13 residues. CDR1 is SGHRS and CDR2 is YFSETQ in the germline V gene. The CDR3 DNA is TGCGCCAGCAGCTTTGACCTTAACTATGGCTACACCTTC. Encoded protein: CASSFDLNYGYTF.

V usage is TRBV29-1 and J usage is TRBJ1-2, with 8 bases fitting TRBD1. Germline loops: CDR1 SQVTM, CDR2 ANQGSEA. V trimming: 5 bases; J trimming: 2 bases; junction bases outside the gene matches: 4. This CDR3 is 13 amino acids long. CDR3 in amino acids: CSVSDRGNYGYTF. The CDR3 nucleotides read TGCAGCGTTTCAGACAGGGGCAACTATGGCTACACCTTC.

The rearrangement links TRBV7-2 to TRBJ2-5, with a weak D call TRBD2 (6 bases). The CDR3 is 16 amino acids. The ends were cut back, 0 bases at V and 5 bases at J, with 16 bases in the middle. Germline CDR1 and CDR2: SGHTA and FQGNSA. The CDR3 DNA reads TGTGCCAGCAGCTTAGCTAGTAGCGGAGCCTGGGAGACCCAGTACTTC. Protein sequence: CASSLASSGAWETQYF.

The chain recombines TRBV24-1 with TRBJ2-5; 10 bases map to TRBD2. The CDR3 is 17 amino acids. V lost 6 bases to trimming and J lost 1 base; unmatched junction nucleotides: 10. Germline CDR1 and CDR2: KGHDR and SFDVKD. CDR3 nucleotides: TGTGCCACCAGTCCCCTAGCGGGGGTCGAGGGCCAAGAGACCCAGTACTTC. Encoded protein: CATSPLAGVEGQETQYF.

J is TRBJ1-5 and V is TRBV7-2, with TRBD1 matching over 7 bases. Per the germline V gene, CDR1 is SGHTA and CDR2 is FQGNSA. The CDR3 spans 13 residues. Unmatched junction bases numbered 5, after V lost 7 bases and J lost 5 bases. DNA of the CDR3: TGTGCCAGCACCATACAGGGGTATCAGCCCCAGCATTTT. Translation gives CASTIQGYQPQHF.

This clone was detected only a few times. This chain's CDR3 is CASSGLGHSYGYTF. CDR3 bases: TGTGCCAGCAGTGGTTTGGGCCACAGCTATGGCTACACCTTC. The chain is built from TRBV2 and TRBJ1-2, with D uncertain. V was shortened by 4 bases and J by 4 bases, with 13 bases between the two germline ends. Germline V lookup: CDR1 SNHLY, CDR2 FYNNEI. CDR3 length: 14 residues.

The chain carries TRBV14 and TRBJ2-2; 12 nucleotides align to TRBD1. Germline CDR1 and CDR2: SGHDN and FVKESK. The CDR3 is made up of 16 amino acids. V lost 3 bases to trimming and J lost 7 bases; unmatched junction nucleotides: 6. CDR3 DNA: TGTGCCAGCAGCCATACGGGACAGGGGGCTAACGGGGAGCTGTTTTTT. Translating gives CASSHTGQGANGELFF.

The chain recombines TRBV20-1 with TRBJ1-2, with D uncertain. The CDR3 contains 15 residues. Germline values: CDR1 DFQATT, CDR2 SNEGSKA (reference sequence). The V gene lost 3 bases and the J gene lost 0 bases, with 14 bases spanning the gap. CDR3 nucleotide sequence: TGCAGTGCTAGTGGAGGACGGACGACTAACTATGGCTACACCTTC. It codes for CSASGGRTTNYGYTF.

The chain combines TRBV7-6 with TRBJ1-1; possible D gene TRBD1, 6 bases. This CDR3 comprises 15 residues. The ends were cut back, 5 bases at V and 3 bases at J, with 16 bases in the middle. The germline V gene encodes CDR1 SGHVS and CDR2 FNYEAQ. CDR3 bases: TGTGCCAGCAGCCAATCAGGTGGGGGCGACACTGAAGCTTTCTTT. This codes for CASSQSGGGDTEAFF.

The chain uses TRBV3-1 (or the pseudogene TRBV3-2) and TRBJ2-3; 8 bases fit TRBD1. Germline trimming cut 2 bases from V and 0 bases from J; bases unmatched to any gene: 4. Germline V CDR1 and CDR2: LGHDT, YNNKEL (reference sequence). The CDR3 spans 16 residues. This CDR3 is CASSQTGGPSTDTQYF. For the CDR3, the DNA is TGTGCCAGCAGCCAAACAGGGGGTCCTAGCACAGATACGCAGTATTTT.

The chain has TRBV11-2 and TRBJ2-7; D uncertain. Per germline, CDR1 SGHAT and CDR2 FQNNGV. Trimming took off 0 bases at V and 2 bases at J, with 11 bases between the two ends. The CDR3 spans 15 residues. The CDR3: CASSLEGRRTYEQYV. The CDR3 region has the DNA TGTGCCAGCAGCTTAGAAGGAAGGAGAACCTACGAGCAGTACGTC.

The gene calls are TRBV3-1 (or the pseudogene TRBV3-2) and TRBJ1-3, with D possibly TRBD1 on 5 matching bases. V was trimmed by 6 bases and J by 0 bases, leaving 6 bases between them. Germline loops: CDR1 LGHDT, CDR2 YNNKEL (reference sequence). The length of the CDR3 is 13 residues. As DNA, the CDR3 is TGTGCCAGCAGAGACAGCTCTGGAAACACCATATATTTT. Translated, it gives CASRDSSGNTIYF.

The V gene is TRBV12-3 or TRBV12-4, the J gene TRBJ2-5, with a possible D match to TRBD1 (6 bases). This CDR3 is built from 13 residues. V lost 3 bases to trimming and J lost 4 bases, with 9 bases between them. The DNA for the CDR3 is TGTGCCAGCAGTTTTCAGGGGCCAGAGACCCAGTACTTC. It encodes CASSFQGPETQYF.

The CDR3 loop reads CASSPRGQGEQFF. CDR3 nucleotides: TGTGCCAGCAGTCCCAGGGGACAAGGTGAGCAGTTCTTC. The rearrangement joins TRBV2 to TRBJ2-1, with TRBD1 as a possible D gene (6 bases). CDR3 length: 13 residues. Germline lookup yields CDR1 SNHLY and CDR2 FYNNEI. Trimming stripped 5 bases from V and 9 bases from J, with 14 bases between.

The chain links TRBV15 to TRBJ1-6, with D unclear. This CDR3 region has 15 residues. Per germline, CDR1 LNHNV and CDR2 YYDKDF (reference sequence). V gave up 1 base and J gave up 6 bases, with 10 bases separating them. CDR3 nucleotides: TGTGCCACCAGCAGAGTTAGCGTTGGTAATTCACCCCTCCACTTT. Translated, it gives CATSRVSVGNSPLHF. Full variable domain (rest looked up from reference TRBV15 and TRBJ1-6): DAMVIQNPRYQVTQFGKPVTLSCSQTLNHNVMYWYQQKSSQAPKLLFHYYDKDFNNEADTPDNFQSRRPNTSFCFLDIRSPGLGDTAMYLCATSRVSVGNSPLHFGNGTRLTVT.

This rearrangement joins TRBV15 to TRBJ1-5, with D unresolved. Trimming stripped 0 bases from V and 8 bases from J, with 14 bases between. Germline CDR1 reads LNHNV; CDR2 reads YYDKDF (reference sequence). This CDR3 is built from 15 residues. DNA for the CDR3: TGTGCCACCAGCAGAGATGGTTGGGAAGCGGAGCCCCAGCATTTT. Its translation is CATSRDGWEAEPQHF.

The J gene is TRBJ2-7, the V gene TRBV7-9; D gene uncertain. In germline, CDR1 is SEHNR, CDR2 FQNEAQ (reference sequence). The CDR3 is made up of 13 amino acids. Trimming left V 1 base short and J 2 bases short, with 6 bases between. The CDR3 DNA reads TGTGCCAGCAGCTTAGAGCAACCCTACGAGCAGTACGTC. Translated, it gives CASSLEQPYEQYV.

V gene TRBV18 combines with J gene TRBJ1-2, with 7 bases matching TRBD1. J lost 4 bases, V lost 3 bases, and 2 bases had no gene match. Per germline, CDR1 KGHSH and CDR2 LQKENI. This CDR3 region has 13 residues. As DNA, the CDR3 is TGTGCCAGCTCACCGGGACAGCTCTATGGCTACACCTTC. It yields the protein CASSPGQLYGYTF. Looking up the rest from reference TRBV18 and TRBJ1-2 gives the full variable domain: NAGVMQNPRHLVRRRGQEARLRCSPMKGHSHVYWYRQLPEEGLKFMVYLQKENIIDESGMPKERFSAEFPKEGPSILRIQQVVRGDSAAYFCASSPGQLYGYTFGSGTRLTVV.

The chain employs TRBV9 and TRBJ2-3, with no clear D. Germline loops: CDR1 SGDLS, CDR2 YYNGEE. The CDR3 spans 13 residues. The V end lost 5 bases, the J end lost 4 bases, and 11 bases lay between the germline ends. Here the CDR3 DNA reads TGTGCCAGCAGTTTTTTCGAGGCAGATACGCAGTATTTT. Its protein is CASSFFEADTQYF.